This T cell receptor (beta chain) was documented in a study of T cell responses to AZD1222 COVID-19 vaccine. The data were produced by immunoSEQ multiplex PCR, yet TCRdb's version contains in-frame clones alone and is incomplete. This sample has 150,000 or so clones; 91% occur once, and the top ten carry 4.5% to 6.5%. With regard to this clone: Its antigen is not identified.

The study, taken as a whole, reports: The breadth and depth of Spike-specific TCRs increased once two AZD1222 doses had been given. Without day 14 samples, only post-peak T cell repertoires were studied. Vaccine-associated CD4 TCRs ranged over spike, dominating at 160-218 and 743-854.

Germline V gives CDR1 SGHTA, CDR2 FQGNSA. The V gene lost 4 bases and the J gene lost 6 bases, with 8 bases spanning the gap. The CDR3 is made up of 12 amino acids. The chain is built from TRBV7-2 and TRBJ2-3, with no clear D. The sequenced sample was peripheral blood, obtained on day 0 of AZD1222 vaccination. This receptor was taken from an adult in good health. As DNA, the CDR3 is TGTGCCAGCAGCTCCACGGCCGATACGCAGTATTTT. Protein: CASSSTADTQYF.